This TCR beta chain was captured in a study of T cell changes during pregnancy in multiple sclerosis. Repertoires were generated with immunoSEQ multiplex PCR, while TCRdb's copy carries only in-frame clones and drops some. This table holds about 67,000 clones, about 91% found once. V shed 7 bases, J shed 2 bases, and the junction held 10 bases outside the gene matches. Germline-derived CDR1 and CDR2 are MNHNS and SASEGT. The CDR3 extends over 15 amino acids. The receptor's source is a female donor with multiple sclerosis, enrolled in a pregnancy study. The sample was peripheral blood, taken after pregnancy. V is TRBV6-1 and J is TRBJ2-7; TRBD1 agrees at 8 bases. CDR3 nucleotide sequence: TGTGCCAGCACTATTCAGACAGGGGTTCCCTACGAGCAGTACTTC. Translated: CASTIQTGVPYEQYF.